What follows is one T cell receptor beta chain and its context. No antigen is known for it. Each cDNA held unique molecular identifiers, and template switching gave it a universal primer site. In TCRdb, the 5' RACE reads were re-called with MiXCR into one record per CDR3 protein. The sample holds about 480,000 distinct CDR3 sequences; around 14% are singletons and the top ten take 0.4% to 0.55%. This CDR3 has 16 residues. The germline CDR1 and CDR2 sequences are DFQATT and SNEGSKA (reference sequence). V shed 0 bases, J shed 6 bases, and the junction held 11 bases outside the gene matches. These data belong to a study of identical twins. Study results and limitations: When twins shared out-of-frame alpha sequences, those sequences had excess low generation probability. Invariant T cells like MAIT and iNKT could partly confound the zero-insertion analyses. For cord blood, abundant beta clonotypes had fewer insertions, unlike memory repertoires, which showed none.

These data are also associated with another study on yellow fever vaccine responses in identical twins.

The V and J genes are TRBV20-1 and TRBJ2-3; 8 bases map to TRBD2. Sequencing was carried out using CD4+ T cells sorted from blood. This receptor was taken from a woman aged 18-29 years in good health. This CDR3 reads CSAREAASGLWDTQYF. The CDR3 region has the DNA TGCAGTGCTAGAGAGGCGGCTAGCGGGCTCTGGGATACGCAGTATTTT.